A selection of T cell receptor beta chains follows, all from one sample in a study of metastatic and nonmetastatic thyroid tumors. TCRdb reanalyzed the PCR reads with MiXCR. The sample holds 11,000 or so clones, over 25% seen once. The sample was tumor tissue. The receptors come from a female donor with papillary thyroid cancer or a benign thyroid nodule (not recorded which). Some clones in this sample may be carry-over from other donors' samples. Both conserved end residues are part of each CDR3. A D gene is named only where the DNA matches it firmly. Part of the rows lack a size; the others show once, few, many or a class for expanded clones.

clone size	J gene	D gene	V gene	CDR3 protein	CDR3 DNA
few	TRBJ1-2	-	TRBV19	CASSARPWDYGYTF	TGTGCCAGTAGTGCCCGACCATGGGACTATGGCTACACCTTC
medium-sized	TRBJ1-1	TRBD1	TRBV6-5	CASSYSPTGWGTEAFF	TGTGCCAGCAGTTACTCTCCGACAGGGTGGGGCACTGAAGCTTTCTTT
medium-sized	TRBJ1-5	-	TRBV6-1	CASSEDAGGGNQPQHF	TGTGCCAGCAGTGAAGACGCCGGGGGTGGCAATCAGCCCCAGCATTTT
few	TRBJ2-1	TRBD1	TRBV6-1	CASKRDRAYNEQFF	TGTGCCAGCAAAAGGGACAGGGCCTACAATGAGCAGTTCTTC
few	TRBJ1-1	-	TRBV6-1	CASSVGSNTEAFF	TGTGCCTCGTCAGTCGGAAGTAACACTGAAGCTTTCTTT
-	TRBJ1-2	-	TRBV4-1	CASSQVDRQGGGYTF	TGCGCCAGCAGCCAAGTTGATCGGCAGGGTGGTGGCTACACCTTC
medium-sized	TRBJ2-3	TRBD2	TRBV12-3/TRBV12-4	CASSEPGLVGYTQYF	TGTGCCAGCAGTGAACCGGGACTAGTGGGGTATACGCAGTATTTT
medium-sized	TRBJ2-3	TRBD2	TRBV11-1	CASMSGRAFGLTDTQYF	TGTGCCAGCATGAGCGGGAGGGCCTTTGGGCTCACAGATACGCAGTATTTT
-	TRBJ2-1	-	TRBV12-3/TRBV12-4	CAPARGETRTVNEQFF	TGTGCCCCGGCCCGTGGGGAGACTAGAACAGTTAATGAGCAGTTCTTC
many	TRBJ2-1	-	TRBV7-8	CASSSTGYNEQFF	TGTGCCAGCAGCTCGACAGGCTACAATGAGCAGTTCTTC
-	TRBJ2-3	-	TRBV7-9	CASSKRGAGDTQYF	TGTGCCAGCAGCAAACGGGGGGCGGGAGATACGCAGTATTTT
medium-sized	TRBJ2-3	TRBD2	TRBV6-1	CASTDALSGRGDTQYF	TGTGCCAGCACCGACGCCCTTAGCGGGAGGGGCGATACGCAGTATTTT
many	TRBJ2-7	TRBD1	TRBV3-1	CASSQKMGTDYEQYF	TGTGCCAGCAGTCAAAAAATGGGGACAGACTACGAGCAGTACTTC
medium-sized	TRBJ2-2	TRBD1	TRBV27	CASSFRTGITGELFF	TGTGCCAGCAGTTTTAGGACAGGGATAACCGGGGAGCTGTTTTTT
many	TRBJ1-1	-	TRBV25-1	CASHGGGGGTEAFF	TGTGCCTCACATGGGGGGGGAGGTGGCACTGAAGCTTTCTTT